The following is a T cell receptor (beta chain) sequence with its context. Its cognate antigen has yet to be identified. It has no much larger one-base neighbor in the sample; base qualities were not kept. At the DNA level, this CDR3 is encoded by other sequences in the same sample as well. The data belong to a study of OX40 agonist ivuxolimab in advanced cancers. About the study as a whole: Ivuxolimab was a fully human IgG2 agonistic monoclonal antibody targeting the costimulatory receptor OX40 (CD134). Prior anti-PD-1, anti-PD-L1 or anti-CTLA-4 therapy was permitted, and less than 45% of dose-escalation patients had received checkpoint inhibitors. The monotherapy dose-escalation portion (N ≈ 55 patients) of the phase I ivuxolimab trial is reported in the paper. Partial responses occurred in three dose-escalation patients: two with cutaneous melanoma and one with hepatocellular carcinoma. In the dose-escalation cohort, more than 75% of patients were male, and the mean age was approximately 60 years, with a range of 23 to 79. Of the approximately 53 patients in dose escalation, 19 had hepatocellular carcinoma, some 15 had melanoma, 9 had renal cell carcinoma and 9 had head and neck cancer. Intravenous ivuxolimab was administered to patients every 2 weeks at six dose levels: 0.01, 0.1, 0.3, 1.5, 3 and 10 mg/kg. The point of sequencing TCRbeta in the periphery was to test whether ivuxolimab changed TCR sequence diversity and drove clonal T-cell expansion. Here is what the overall study found, with its caveats: At doses from 0.1 to 3.0 mg/kg, clonal expansion was seen in both CD4+ and CD8+ blood T cells between baseline and week 6. Antigen specificity was not determined for the clonally expanded peripheral T cells. In the 0.1-3.0 mg/kg groups, partial responders had among the lowest normalized peripheral clonal expansion, particularly in CD8+ T cells. After ivuxolimab, more expanded clones were found on average in CD8+ T cells than in CD4+ T cells. Low levels of normalized T-cell clonal expansion were also seen in some patients who did not respond.

V was cut back by 3 bases and J by 7 bases, leaving a gap of 16 bases between them. The CDR3 covers 14 residues, taking in both the cysteine and the phenylalanine. Only the CDR3 DNA stays, 42 bases, in frame from base 1. Via the germline V gene, CDR1 is SGHTA and CDR2 FQGNSA. Genomic DNA was isolated from the sorted cells so that the TCRbeta CDR3 region could be sequenced. TCRbeta CDR3 regions were sequenced using the immunoSEQ Assay. This is the immuneACCESS table as TCRdb keeps it, with only in-frame sequences that have V and J called. A part of the clones is gone; compared with another copy, unresolved V genes explain less than half, and the rest is unexplained. Within this sample are approximately 51,000 clones, with 70% to 80% of them counted one time only. 2% to 2.5% of the sample lies in the top ten. Patients with a history of autoimmune disease or receiving systemic immunosuppression were excluded from the trial. In every dose cohort, peripheral blood was drawn for TCR sequencing at baseline, cycle 4 day 1, and cycle 7 day 1. Samples came from an open-label, multicenter, first-in-human phase I dose-escalation trial of ivuxolimab. Adults with locally advanced or metastatic melanoma, renal cell carcinoma, hepatocellular carcinoma or head and neck squamous cell carcinoma were enrolled in the trial. CD4+ and CD8+ T cells were sorted separately from peripheral blood before TCR sequencing.

The source was CD4+ or CD8+ T cells sorted from blood, collected in a trial of the OX40 agonist ivuxolimab. The rearrangement combines TRBV7-2 with TRBJ2-7; the D call is possibly TRBD1 or TRBD2, each sharing 6 bases. This TCR was recovered from an adult with an advanced solid tumor such as melanoma, head and neck, liver or kidney cancer. The nucleotide sequence is given as TGTGCCAGCAGCTTTCCGGGGGCCAACTATGAGCAGTACTTC. This is translated as CASSFPGANYEQYF.